The 30 T cell receptor beta chains in this list originate from one sample, sequenced in a study of blood T cells in healthy people across ages. With a J-beta primer mix and a sample-barcoded 5' primer, a second PCR ran about 7 to 12 cycles. TCRdb ran MiXCR on the 5' RACE reads and lists one entry per CDR3 protein. The data hold around 1,800,000 distinct CDR3 sequences, with roughly two fifths observed a single time. The source material was blood. These receptors all stem from a human donor in good health.

This clonotype was found a few times. V is TRBV29-1 and J is TRBJ1-4, with no clear D. Trimming stripped 4 bases from V and 4 bases from J, with 1 base between. CDR3 size: 10 residues. CDR1 and CDR2 (germline): SQVTM, ANQGSEA. The CDR3 region has the DNA TGCAGCGTTGGTAATGAAAAACTGTTTTTT. Residues: CSVGNEKLFF.

This clonotype was seen a single time. The chain links TRBV7-2 to TRBJ2-5; 12 nucleotides match TRBD2. The J call may be faulty, since TRBJ2-7 better matches the DNA end. The CDR3 has 17 amino acids. Germline V gives CDR1 SGHTA, CDR2 FQGNSA. CDR3 in DNA: TGTGCCAGCAGCTCCTCTGCGACTAGCGGGAGCCTCTACGAGCAGTACTTC. Its translation: CASSSSATSGSLYEQYF.

This clonotype was picked up a small number of times. This chain connects TRBV20-1 to TRBJ2-4, with 9 bases aligning to TRBD1. The CDR3 is 13 residues long. Germline V gene data show CDR1 as DFQATT and CDR2 as SNEGSKA (reference sequence). J was trimmed by 9 bases and V by 4 bases; bases with no gene match: 7. The DNA for the CDR3 is TGCAGTGCTACCCGGACAGGGGACGGCATTCAGTACTTC. This translates into CSATRTGDGIQYF.

V gene TRBV7-2 combines with J gene TRBJ2-3, with 8 bases matching TRBD2. This CDR3 comprises 14 residues. In germline, CDR1 is SGHTA, CDR2 FQGNSA. Trimming cost V 10 bases and J 4 bases; bases outside gene matches: 10. CDR3 loop: CATPGGLDSDTQYF. Here the CDR3 DNA reads TGTGCCACCCCGGGGGGGCTAGATTCAGATACGCAGTATTTT.

This clonotype was seen more than once but under ten times. This chain uses TRBV20-1 with TRBJ2-7; D may be TRBD1 (6 bases). The V and J ends lost 3 bases and 4 bases respectively, with 16 bases between them. Germline lookup yields CDR1 DFQATT and CDR2 SNEGSKA (reference sequence). CDR3 length: 14 amino acids. This chain's CDR3 is CSASPGTKIYEQYF. The DNA of the CDR3 is TGCAGTGCTAGTCCCGGGACAAAGATTTACGAGCAGTACTTC.

A note on this clonotype: One end of the junction varies from germline; a read error may be responsible. The chain has TRBV7-2 and TRBJ2-1, with 10 nucleotides matching TRBD2. CDR1 and CDR2 from the germline V gene are SGHTA and FQGNSA. The CDR3 totals 14 residues. The CDR3 sequence: CASSRTSGPNEQVF. The CDR3 DNA sequence: TGTGCCAGCAGCCGGACTAGCGGACCCAATGAGCAGGTCTTC.

This chain links TRBV5-1 with TRBJ2-2; D remains ambiguous. Germline V gene sequence: CDR1 SGHRS, CDR2 YFSETQ. The V and J ends lost 5 bases and 1 base respectively, with 9 bases between them. The CDR3 has 14 residues. The CDR3, as DNA: TGCGCCAGCAGTCTTGTAGAGAACACCGGGGAGCTGTTTTTT. Residues: CASSLVENTGELFF.

DNA of the CDR3: TGTGCCAGCAGCCAAGATCCCCGGACTAGCGGCTACGAGCAGTACTTC. Encoded protein: CASSQDPRTSGYEQYF. The chain combines TRBV4-2 with TRBJ2-7, with 10 bases matching TRBD2. The V segment lost 0 bases and the J segment 3 bases; nucleotides outside the gene matches: 5. The CDR3 spans 16 residues. Germline V lookup: CDR1 LGHNA, CDR2 YNFKEQ.

V gene TRBV4-3 combines with J gene TRBJ2-3; the D gene is possibly TRBD1 (6 bases). The CDR3 runs to 15 residues. Germline V gene lookup returns CDR1 LGHNA and CDR2 YSLEER. V was shortened by 1 base and J by 4 bases, with 12 bases between the two germline ends. The CDR3 coding sequence is TGCGCCAGCAGCCAAGTACCGGACAGCGCAGATACGCAGTATTTT. Translating it yields CASSQVPDSADTQYF.

The CDR3 reads CASSHVALGGDEQYF. The DNA of the CDR3 is TGTGCCAGCAGCCATGTGGCCCTGGGGGGCGATGAGCAGTACTTC. V gene TRBV14 combines with J gene TRBJ2-5; D is perhaps TRBD1 or TRBD2 (6 bases each). Trimming took off 3 bases at V and 11 bases at J, with 22 bases between the two ends. This CDR3 has 15 amino acids. Germline-derived CDR1 and CDR2 are SGHDN and FVKESK.

The chain combines TRBV2 with TRBJ1-5; D is unresolved. V was shortened by 3 bases and J by 5 bases, with 8 bases between the two germline ends. Per the germline V gene, CDR1 is SNHLY and CDR2 is FYNNEI. This CDR3 spans 13 amino acids. CDR3 amino acids: CASSDSRDQPQHF. Written as DNA, the CDR3 is TGTGCCAGCAGTGACAGCCGCGATCAGCCCCAGCATTTT.

About this clonotype itself: At one end, the junction sequence differs from germline, possibly due to a read error. This chain links TRBV7-7 with TRBJ2-4, with 9 bases lining up with TRBD1. Germline-derived CDR1 and CDR2 are SSHAT and FNYEAQ (reference sequence). The CDR3 covers 14 residues. The CDR3: CASSSLQGAGEQYF. CDR3 coding DNA: TGTGCTAGCAGCTCCTTACAGGGGGCTGGGGAGCAGTACTTC.

The gene calls are TRBV24-1 and TRBJ2-3; no clear D. This CDR3 is 13 amino acids long. Germline CDR1 reads KGHDR; CDR2 reads SFDVKD. The V gene lost 4 bases and the J gene lost 4 bases, with 8 bases spanning the gap. CDR3 sequence (DNA): TGTGCCACCAGTGAATCGACCCCAGATACGCAGTATTTT. Amino acids: CATSESTPDTQYF.

This chain joins TRBV3-1 and TRBJ2-3; 8 bases line up with TRBD2. After removal of 2 bases from V and 6 bases from J, the junction contained 16 bases not matched to a gene. CDR1 and CDR2 from the germline V gene are LGHDT and YNNKEL (reference sequence). This CDR3 contains 18 residues. The CDR3 protein is CASSQIPGGTESSDTQYF. The CDR3 region has the DNA TGTGCCAGCAGCCAAATTCCGGGGGGGACGGAGTCGTCCGATACGCAGTATTTT.

This chain joins TRBV4-1 and TRBJ2-3; TRBD1 matches at 7 bases. V trimming: 4 bases; J trimming: 5 bases; junction bases outside the gene matches: 6. Germline V lookup: CDR1 MGHRA, CDR2 YSYEKL. The CDR3 consists of 14 residues. Here the CDR3 reads CASSPTGVEDTQYF. The CDR3 DNA reads as TGCGCCAGCAGCCCAACAGGGGTTGAAGATACGCAGTATTTT.

The CDR3 is CASSLQGHVETQYF. In DNA form, the CDR3 reads TGTGCCAGCAGTTTGCAGGGACACGTGGAGACCCAGTACTTC. J is TRBJ2-5 and V is TRBV12-3 or TRBV12-4; D perhaps matches TRBD1 (6 bases). Trimming shortened V by 3 bases and J by 5 bases, and 13 bases separated the two germline ends. The CDR3 consists of 14 residues.

On this clonotype itself: One junction end disagrees with the germline gene, perhaps due to a read error. The V gene is TRBV7-9, the J gene TRBJ2-1, with D possibly matching TRBD1 (5 bases). This CDR3 has 12 residues. Looked up from germline, CDR1 is SEHNR and CDR2 is FQNEAQ (reference sequence). CDR3 sequence reads: CACSRDYNEQFF. CDR3 DNA: TGTGCCTGCAGCAGGGACTACAATGAGCAGTTCTTC.

This clonotype was detected a few times. The chain recombines TRBV20-1 with TRBJ2-3; TRBD2 aligns across 8 bases. With V trimmed by 5 bases and J by 6 bases, 7 bases remained unmatched. CDR1 and CDR2 from the germline V gene are DFQATT and SNEGSKA (reference sequence). There are 13 residues in the CDR3. CDR3 coding DNA: TGCAGTGCTCTCGGGGGGGCCCTTGATACGCAGTATTTT. Amino acid sequence: CSALGGALDTQYF.

This chain uses TRBV20-1 with TRBJ2-1; 7 bases match TRBD2. The CDR3 is 12 amino acids. Germline CDR1 and CDR2: DFQATT and SNEGSKA (reference sequence). With 4 bases clipped from V and 12 bases from J, the junction kept 9 bases outside the gene matches. The CDR3 nucleotides read TGCAGTGCTACGGGAGGCGGAGTGGGGCAGTTCTTC. Its protein product is CSATGGGVGQFF.

The chain is built from TRBV12-3 or TRBV12-4 and TRBJ1-4; D is undetermined. The CDR3 runs to 15 residues. Trimming removed 0 bases from V and 7 bases from J, with 12 bases in between. The CDR3 region has the DNA TGTGCCAGCAGTTTAGCTATCGGCACACCTGAAAAACTGTTTTTT. Translated, it gives CASSLAIGTPEKLFF.

J is TRBJ1-2 and V is TRBV28, with D possibly matching TRBD1 (6 bases). The CDR3 sequence is 14 residues long. Germline V gene lookup returns CDR1 MDHEN and CDR2 SYDVKM. V lost 7 bases to trimming and J lost 4 bases, with 16 bases between them. The CDR3 is CASIPGGQIYGYTF. The CDR3 DNA reads as TGTGCCAGCATCCCGGGGGGGCAGATCTATGGCTACACCTTC.

The chain employs TRBV28 and TRBJ2-3, with TRBD2 matching 11 bases. Per germline, CDR1 MDHEN and CDR2 SYDVKM. This CDR3 has 17 amino acids. With V trimmed by 6 bases and J by 2 bases, 10 bases remained unmatched. For the CDR3, the DNA is TGTGCCAGCAGCCGGGGGGGGACTAGCGGTTTCACAGATACGCAGTATTTT. Translating gives CASSRGGTSGFTDTQYF.

The chain uses TRBV5-8 and TRBJ1-4, with D uncertain. The V and J ends lost 4 bases and 0 bases respectively, with 10 bases between them. The CDR3 is made up of 15 amino acids. The germline CDR1 and CDR2 sequences are SGHTS and YDEGEE. The CDR3 sequence is CASSRETPTNEKLFF. The CDR3 DNA reads TGTGCCAGCAGCCGAGAGACCCCAACTAATGAAAAACTGTTTTTT.

This sequence joins TRBV7-9 and TRBJ2-1, with D maybe TRBD1 (6 bases). The V gene's germline CDR1 is SEHNR and CDR2 FQNEAQ (reference sequence). V was trimmed by 5 bases and J by 0 bases, leaving 14 bases between them. The CDR3 length is 16 residues. The CDR3 here is CASSIWTVSSYNEQFF. CDR3 DNA: TGTGCCAGCAGCATCTGGACAGTGAGCTCCTACAATGAGCAGTTCTTC.

The V call is TRBV20-1, the J call TRBJ1-1, with 7 bases fitting TRBD1. Germline values: CDR1 DFQATT, CDR2 SNEGSKA (reference sequence). The length of the CDR3 is 17 residues. The ends lost 6 bases at V and 1 base at J; junction bases unmatched: 17. The CDR3: CSADPGQTGVGNTEAFF. CDR3 coding DNA: TGCAGTGCGGATCCGGGACAGACCGGGGTGGGGAACACTGAAGCTTTCTTT.

The chain is built from TRBV7-9 and TRBJ2-3; D unclear. This CDR3 has 11 amino acids. Trimming took off 8 bases at V and 4 bases at J, with 7 bases between the two ends. The germline V gene has CDR1 SEHNR and CDR2 FQNEAQ (reference sequence). CDR3 DNA: TGTGCCAGCGAAGACCCAGATACGCAGTATTTT. Amino acid sequence: CASEDPDTQYF.

The chain is built from TRBV20-1 and TRBJ2-7, with 8 bases fitting TRBD1. From germline, CDR1 is DFQATT and CDR2 SNEGSKA (reference sequence). The V and J ends lost 2 bases and 4 bases, in that order; junction bases with no gene match: 10. The CDR3 is 15 residues long. CDR3 nucleotide sequence: TGCAGTGCTAGACCTCGGACAGGGACGGCGTACGAGCAGTACTTC. Translating gives CSARPRTGTAYEQYF.

This clonotype was recorded at least ten times. The chain combines TRBV7-2 with TRBJ2-7; TRBD1 aligns across 9 bases. Germline V lookup: CDR1 SGHTA, CDR2 FQGNSA. CDR3 size: 15 residues. With 6 bases clipped from V and 5 bases from J, the junction kept 11 bases outside the gene matches. The CDR3 is CASRSVQGAPNEQYF. The DNA for the CDR3 is TGTGCCAGCAGATCCGTACAGGGGGCGCCCAACGAGCAGTACTTC.

The rearrangement uses TRBV4-3 and TRBJ1-2; D not resolved. V was clipped by 2 bases and J by 2 bases, with 18 bases between them. This CDR3 is 17 amino acids long. From germline, CDR1 is LGHNA and CDR2 YSLEER. The CDR3 reads CASSQYGVGSSNYGYTF. The CDR3 DNA reads as TGCGCCAGCAGCCAATATGGCGTAGGGAGCTCCAACTATGGCTACACCTTC.

This chain connects TRBV9 to TRBJ2-5; a possible D gene is TRBD2 (6 bases). Per germline, CDR1 SGDLS and CDR2 YYNGEE. The CDR3 sequence is 15 residues long. Trimming stripped 3 bases from V and 2 bases from J, with 14 bases between. The DNA for the CDR3 is TGTGCCAGCAGCGGGGGAGGAGTATGGCAAGAGACCCAGTACTTC. Translated, it gives CASSGGGVWQETQYF.